The 7 T cell receptor beta chains below all came from one sample that was sequenced in a study of blood T cell repertoires in COVID-19. The method was immunoSEQ multiplex PCR; TCRdb's version includes in-frame clones alone and lacks a portion of them. The sample contains over 150,000 clones, approximately 80% of which appear only once. The sequencing input was peripheral blood. These receptors all come from a woman between 55 and 75 years old with acute or convalescent COVID-19.

The chain joins TRBV5-1 to TRBJ1-1; no definite D call. CDR1 and CDR2 from the germline V gene are SGHRS and YFSETQ. Trimming shortened V by 2 bases and J by 1 base, and 6 bases separated the two germline ends. The CDR3 totals 13 residues. CDR3 region: CASSFNRNTEAFF. As DNA, the CDR3 is TGCGCCAGCAGCTTTAATCGGAACACTGAAGCTTTCTTT.

The chain is built from TRBV18 and TRBJ1-2; TRBD1 agrees at 7 bases. V gave up 3 bases and J gave up 2 bases; unmatched junction bases: 6. The CDR3 has 15 amino acids. Germline V gives CDR1 KGHSH, CDR2 LQKENI. The CDR3 loop reads CASSPDRAGNYGYTF. CDR3 in DNA: TGTGCCAGCTCACCCGACAGGGCGGGAAACTATGGCTACACCTTC. Full variable domain (remainder filled in from reference TRBV18 and TRBJ1-2): NAGVMQNPRHLVRRRGQEARLRCSPMKGHSHVYWYRQLPEEGLKFMVYLQKENIIDESGMPKERFSAEFPKEGPSILRIQQVVRGDSAAYFCASSPDRAGNYGYTFGSGTRLTVV.

This CDR3 is CASSSTDYGYTF. CDR3 DNA sequence: TGCGCCAGCAGCTCGACAGATTATGGCTACACCTTC. The rearrangement uses TRBV5-1 and TRBJ1-2; D may be TRBD1 (5 bases). Trimming shortened V by 3 bases and J by 5 bases, and 8 bases separated the two germline ends. The germline V gene encodes CDR1 SGHRS and CDR2 YFSETQ. This CDR3 is built from 12 residues.

This rearrangement joins TRBV19 to TRBJ1-2; possible D gene TRBD1, 6 bases. The ends were cut back, 5 bases at V and 7 bases at J, with 29 bases in the middle. This CDR3 contains 18 residues. The germline V gene has CDR1 LNHDA and CDR2 SQIVND (reference sequence). In DNA form, the CDR3 reads TGTGCCAGTAGTGAAAGTCCGGGACAAGAACTCTTTACACGTGGCTACACCTTC. Protein: CASSESPGQELFTRGYTF.

This rearrangement joins TRBV5-5 to TRBJ2-2; 14 bases agree with TRBD2. The CDR3 spans 18 residues. V shed 4 bases and J 4 bases; nucleotides not matched to a gene: 9. In germline, CDR1 is SGHKS, CDR2 YYEKEE (reference sequence). DNA of the CDR3: TGTGCCAGCAGCCTGGGACTAGCGGGGGCCGGACGCACCGGGGAGCTGTTTTTT. Protein product: CASSLGLAGAGRTGELFF.

This clone was seen a handful of times. The chain carries TRBV19 and TRBJ1-4; D might be TRBD1 (5 bases). CDR1 LNHDA and CDR2 SQIVND come from the germline V gene (reference sequence). V shed 0 bases and J shed 4 bases, with 9 bases lying between them. There are 15 residues in the CDR3. In DNA, the CDR3 is TGTGCCAGTAGTATAGATCCAGGGAATAATGAAAAACTGTTTTTT. Translated: CASSIDPGNNEKLFF.

CDR3 region: CASSQGRGSKADEQFF. CDR3 nucleotides: TGCGCCAGCAGCCAAGGGCGGGGTTCGAAGGCCGATGAGCAGTTCTTC. The chain couples TRBV4-1 to TRBJ2-1; D might be TRBD2 (6 bases). V gave up 1 base and J gave up 8 bases, with 18 bases separating them. Germline CDR1 is MGHRA and CDR2 is YSYEKL. The CDR3 contains 16 residues.